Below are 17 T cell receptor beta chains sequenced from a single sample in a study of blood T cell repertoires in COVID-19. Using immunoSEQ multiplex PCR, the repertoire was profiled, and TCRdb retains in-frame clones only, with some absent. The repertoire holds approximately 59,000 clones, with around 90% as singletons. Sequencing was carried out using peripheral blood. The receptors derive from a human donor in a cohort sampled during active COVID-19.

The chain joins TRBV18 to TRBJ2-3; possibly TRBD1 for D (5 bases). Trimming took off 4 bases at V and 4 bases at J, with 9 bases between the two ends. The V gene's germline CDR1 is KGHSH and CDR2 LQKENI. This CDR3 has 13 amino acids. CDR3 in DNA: TGTGCCAGCTCACGCCAGGGTTCAGATACGCAGTATTTT. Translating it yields CASSRQGSDTQYF.

CDR3 in DNA: TGTGCCAGCAGCCCGGTCCTGAACTATGGCTACACCTTC. Translation: CASSPVLNYGYTF. The V gene is TRBV3-1 (or the pseudogene TRBV3-2), the J gene TRBJ1-2; D unclear. The CDR3 runs 13 residues. Germline V gene data show CDR1 as LGHDT and CDR2 as YNNKEL (reference sequence). The V gene lost 4 bases and the J gene lost 2 bases, with 8 bases spanning the gap.

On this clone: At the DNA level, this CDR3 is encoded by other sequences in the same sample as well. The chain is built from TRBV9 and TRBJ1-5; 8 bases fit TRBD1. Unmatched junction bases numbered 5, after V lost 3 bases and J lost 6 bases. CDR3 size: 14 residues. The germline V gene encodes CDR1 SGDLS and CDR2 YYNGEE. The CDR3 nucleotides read TGTGCCAGCAGCGCAACAGGGGGTGGTCAGCCCCAGCATTTT. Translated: CASSATGGGQPQHF.

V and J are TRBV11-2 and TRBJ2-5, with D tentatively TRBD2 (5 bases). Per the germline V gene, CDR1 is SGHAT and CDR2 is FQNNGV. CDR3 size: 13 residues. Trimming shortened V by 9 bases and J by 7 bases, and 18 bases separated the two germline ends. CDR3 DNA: TGTGCCAGTAGCCAGCGAGGGAGTGGGACCCAGTACTTC. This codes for CASSQRGSGTQYF.

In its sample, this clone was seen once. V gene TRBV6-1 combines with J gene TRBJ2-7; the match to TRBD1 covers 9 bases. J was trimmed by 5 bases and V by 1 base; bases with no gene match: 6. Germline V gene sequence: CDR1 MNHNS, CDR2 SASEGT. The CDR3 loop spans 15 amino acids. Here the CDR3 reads CASSEGGTGTHEQYF. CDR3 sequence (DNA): TGTGCCAGCAGTGAAGGTGGGACAGGGACCCACGAGCAGTACTTC.

Written as DNA, the CDR3 is TGTGCCAGTAGTCCCCCCCCGGGGGGAGCTTCACCCCTCCACTTT. Its protein product is CASSPPPGGASPLHF. The chain carries TRBV19 and TRBJ1-6; perhaps TRBD1 as D (5 bases). Trimming left V 5 bases short and J 9 bases short, with 17 bases between. The germline CDR1 and CDR2 sequences are LNHDA and SQIVND (reference sequence). The CDR3 is 15 residues long.

The DNA for the CDR3 is TGTGCCAGCTCACCACCGACAGGGGGAAACACCGGGGAGCTGTTTTTT. This gives the protein CASSPPTGGNTGELFF. The V and J genes are TRBV18 and TRBJ2-2; 9 bases map to TRBD1. The CDR3 sequence is 16 residues long. The V segment lost 0 bases and the J segment 2 bases; nucleotides outside the gene matches: 1. The germline gives CDR1 KGHSH, CDR2 LQKENI.

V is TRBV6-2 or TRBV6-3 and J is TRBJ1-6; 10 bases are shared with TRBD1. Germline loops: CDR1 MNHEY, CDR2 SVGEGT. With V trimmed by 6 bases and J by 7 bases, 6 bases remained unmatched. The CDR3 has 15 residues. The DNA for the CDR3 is TGTGCCAGCAGCCCCCGGGACAGGGGAAATTCACCCCTCCACTTT. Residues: CASSPRDRGNSPLHF.

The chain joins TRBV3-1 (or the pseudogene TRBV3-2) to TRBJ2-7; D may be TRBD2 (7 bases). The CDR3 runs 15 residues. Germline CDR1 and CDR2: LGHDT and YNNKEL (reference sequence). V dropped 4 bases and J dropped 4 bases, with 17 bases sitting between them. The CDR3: CASSPGGGGSYEQYF. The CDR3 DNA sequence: TGTGCCAGCAGCCCGGGGGGCGGGGGTTCATACGAGCAGTACTTC.

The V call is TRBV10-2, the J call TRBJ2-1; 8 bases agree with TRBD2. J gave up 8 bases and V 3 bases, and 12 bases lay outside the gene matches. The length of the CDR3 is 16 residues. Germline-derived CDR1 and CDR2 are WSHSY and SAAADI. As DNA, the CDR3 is TGCGCCAGCAGTGACCCTTTAGGCGGGGGGATAGATGAGCAGTTCTTC. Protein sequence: CASSDPLGGGIDEQFF.

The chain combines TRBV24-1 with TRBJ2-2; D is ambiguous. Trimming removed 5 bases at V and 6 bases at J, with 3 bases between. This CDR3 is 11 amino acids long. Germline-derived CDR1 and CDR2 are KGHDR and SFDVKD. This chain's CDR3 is CATSGAGELFF. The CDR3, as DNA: TGTGCCACCAGTGGAGCCGGGGAGCTGTTTTTT.

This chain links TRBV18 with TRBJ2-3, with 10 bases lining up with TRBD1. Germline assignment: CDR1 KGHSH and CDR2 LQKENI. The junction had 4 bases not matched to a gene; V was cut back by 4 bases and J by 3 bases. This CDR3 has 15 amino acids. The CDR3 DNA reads TGTGCCAGCTCACGGGGACAGGGGTCAACAGATACGCAGTATTTT. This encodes CASSRGQGSTDTQYF.

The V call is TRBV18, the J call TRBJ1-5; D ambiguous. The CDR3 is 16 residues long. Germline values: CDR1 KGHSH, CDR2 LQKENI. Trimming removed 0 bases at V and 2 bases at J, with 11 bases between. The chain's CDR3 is CASSPPGGVGNQPQHF. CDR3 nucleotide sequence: TGTGCCAGCTCACCACCGGGCGGGGTTGGCAATCAGCCCCAGCATTTT.

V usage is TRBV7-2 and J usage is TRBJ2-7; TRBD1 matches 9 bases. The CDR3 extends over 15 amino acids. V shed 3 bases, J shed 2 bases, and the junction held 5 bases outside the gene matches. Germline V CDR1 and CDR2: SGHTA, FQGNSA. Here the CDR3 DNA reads TGTGCCAGCAGCTTTGGACAGGGGATGGCCTACGAGCAGTACTTC. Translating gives CASSFGQGMAYEQYF.

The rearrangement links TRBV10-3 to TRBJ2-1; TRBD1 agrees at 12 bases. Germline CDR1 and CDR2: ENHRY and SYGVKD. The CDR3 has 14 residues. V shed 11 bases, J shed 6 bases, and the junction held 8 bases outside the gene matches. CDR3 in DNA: TGTGCCGGCGGGGGGACAGGGGGCTTCAATGAGCAGTTCTTC. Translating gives CAGGGTGGFNEQFF.

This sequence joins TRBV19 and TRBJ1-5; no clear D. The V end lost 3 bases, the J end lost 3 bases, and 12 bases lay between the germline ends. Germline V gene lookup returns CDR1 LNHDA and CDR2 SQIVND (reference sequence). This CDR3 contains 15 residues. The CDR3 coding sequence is TGTGCCAGTAGTATTCGTCGGAGACTCAATCAGCCCCAGCATTTT. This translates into CASSIRRRLNQPQHF.

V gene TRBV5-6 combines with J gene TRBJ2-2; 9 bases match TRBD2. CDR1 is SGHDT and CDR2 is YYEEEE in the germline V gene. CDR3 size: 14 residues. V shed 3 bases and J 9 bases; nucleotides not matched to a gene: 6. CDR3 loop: CASSSRSGSRELFF. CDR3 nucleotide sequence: TGTGCCAGCAGCTCCCGTAGCGGGAGCAGGGAGCTGTTTTTT. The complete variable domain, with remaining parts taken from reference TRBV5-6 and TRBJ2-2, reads DAGVTQSPTHLIKTRGQQVTLRCSPKSGHDTVSWYQQALGQGPQFIFQYYEEEERQRGNFPDRFSGHQFPNYSSELNVNALLLGDSALYLCASSSRSGSRELFFGEGSRLTVL.